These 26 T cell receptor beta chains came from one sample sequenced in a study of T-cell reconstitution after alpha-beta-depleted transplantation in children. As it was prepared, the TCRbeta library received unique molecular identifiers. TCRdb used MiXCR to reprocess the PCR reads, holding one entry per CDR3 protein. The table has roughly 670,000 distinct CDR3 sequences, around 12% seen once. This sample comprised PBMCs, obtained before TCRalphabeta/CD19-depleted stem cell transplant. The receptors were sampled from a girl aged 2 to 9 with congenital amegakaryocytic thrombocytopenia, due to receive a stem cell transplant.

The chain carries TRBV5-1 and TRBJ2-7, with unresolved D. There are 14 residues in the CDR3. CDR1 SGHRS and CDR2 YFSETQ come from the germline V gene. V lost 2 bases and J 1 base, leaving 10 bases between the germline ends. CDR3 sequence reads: CASSFQGESYEQYF. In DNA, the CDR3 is TGCGCCAGCAGCTTTCAAGGAGAGTCCTACGAGCAGTACTTC.

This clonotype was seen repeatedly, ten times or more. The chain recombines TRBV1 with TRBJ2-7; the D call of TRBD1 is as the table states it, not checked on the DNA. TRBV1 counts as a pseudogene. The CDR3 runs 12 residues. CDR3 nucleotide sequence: TGCACCAGCAGAAGGACAGCCCACGAGCAGTACTTC. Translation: CTSRRTAHEQYF.

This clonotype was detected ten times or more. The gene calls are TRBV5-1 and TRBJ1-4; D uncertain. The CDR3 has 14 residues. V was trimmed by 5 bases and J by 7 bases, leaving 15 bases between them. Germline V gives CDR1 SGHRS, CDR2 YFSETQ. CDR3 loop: CASRLRPGGEKLFF. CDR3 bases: TGCGCCAGCAGATTGAGACCCGGCGGTGAAAAACTGTTTTTT. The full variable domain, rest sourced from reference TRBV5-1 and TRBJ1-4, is KAGVTQTPRYLIKTRGQQVTLSCSPISGHRSVSWYQQTPGQGLQFLFEYFSETQRNKGNFPGRFSGRQFSNSRSEMNVSTLELGDSALYLCASRLRPGGEKLFFGSGTQLSVL.

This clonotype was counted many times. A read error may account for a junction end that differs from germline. The chain's CDR3 is CASSPGGYGYTF. For the CDR3, the DNA is TGCGCCAGCAGCCCCGGGGGCTATGGCTACACCTTC. V is TRBV18 and J is TRBJ1-2; D might be TRBD1 (5 bases). This CDR3 is built from 12 residues. The germline V gene has CDR1 KGHSH and CDR2 LQKENI.

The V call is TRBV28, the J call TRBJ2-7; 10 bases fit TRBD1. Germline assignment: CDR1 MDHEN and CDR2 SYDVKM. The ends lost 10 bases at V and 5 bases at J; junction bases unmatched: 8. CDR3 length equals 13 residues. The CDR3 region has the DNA TGTGCCATCTACCGACAGGGGGCGAACGAGCAGTACTTC. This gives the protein CAIYRQGANEQYF.

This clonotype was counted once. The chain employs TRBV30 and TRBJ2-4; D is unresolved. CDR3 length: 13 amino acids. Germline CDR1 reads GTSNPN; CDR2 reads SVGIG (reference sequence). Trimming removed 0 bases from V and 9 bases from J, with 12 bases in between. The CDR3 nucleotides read TGTGCCTGGAGTGTACCGGGCCGCGCCATTCAGTACTTC. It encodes CAWSVPGRAIQYF.

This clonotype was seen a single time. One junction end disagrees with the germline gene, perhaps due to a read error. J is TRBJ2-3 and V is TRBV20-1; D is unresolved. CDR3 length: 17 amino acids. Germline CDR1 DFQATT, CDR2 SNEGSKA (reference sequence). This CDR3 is CCARDSLVGRPADTQYF. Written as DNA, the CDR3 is TGCTGTGCTAGAGATTCCCTGGTGGGCCGCCCAGCAGATACGCAGTATTTT.

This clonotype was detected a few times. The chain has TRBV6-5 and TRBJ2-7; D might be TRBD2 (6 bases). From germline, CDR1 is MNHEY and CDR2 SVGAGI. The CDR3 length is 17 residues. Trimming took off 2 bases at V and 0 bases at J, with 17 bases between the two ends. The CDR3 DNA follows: TGTGCCAGCAGTTACATGGGGATAGCGGTTAGCTCCTACGAGCAGTACTTC. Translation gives CASSYMGIAVSSYEQYF.

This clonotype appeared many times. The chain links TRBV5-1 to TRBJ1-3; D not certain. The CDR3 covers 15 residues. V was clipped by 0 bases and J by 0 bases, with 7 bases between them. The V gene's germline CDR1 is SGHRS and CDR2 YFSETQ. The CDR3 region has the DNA TGCGCCAGCAGCTTGGGGGAACGCTCTGGAAACACCATATATTTT. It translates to CASSLGERSGNTIYF.

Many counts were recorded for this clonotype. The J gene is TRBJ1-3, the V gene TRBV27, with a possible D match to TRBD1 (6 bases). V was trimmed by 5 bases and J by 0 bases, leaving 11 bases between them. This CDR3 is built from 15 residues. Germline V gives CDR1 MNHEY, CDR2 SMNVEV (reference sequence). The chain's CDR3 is CASSLQGTSGNTIYF. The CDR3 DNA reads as TGTGCCAGCAGTCTACAGGGCACCTCTGGAAACACCATATATTTT.

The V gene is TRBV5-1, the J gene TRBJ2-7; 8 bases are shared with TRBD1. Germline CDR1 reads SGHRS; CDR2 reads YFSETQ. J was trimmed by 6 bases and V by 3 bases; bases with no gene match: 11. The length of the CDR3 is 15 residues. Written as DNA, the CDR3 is TGCGCCAGCAGCTCCTTACAGGGGGACCTAGGCGAGCAGTACTTC. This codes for CASSSLQGDLGEQYF.

The CDR3 loop reads CASSETGGAGANVLTF. Here the CDR3 DNA reads TGTGCCAGCAGTGAGACAGGGGGCGCTGGGGCCAACGTCCTGACTTTC. V is TRBV2 and J is TRBJ2-6; TRBD1 aligns across 10 bases. The ends lost 3 bases at V and 2 bases at J; junction bases unmatched: 1. CDR3 size: 16 residues. CDR1 and CDR2 (germline): SNHLY, FYNNEI.

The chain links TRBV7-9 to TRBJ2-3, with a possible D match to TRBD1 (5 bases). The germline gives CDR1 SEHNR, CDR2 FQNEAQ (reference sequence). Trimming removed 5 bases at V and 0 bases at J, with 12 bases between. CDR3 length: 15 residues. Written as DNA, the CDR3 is TGTGCCAGCAGCGTAGGGGCAGATAGCACAGATACGCAGTATTTT. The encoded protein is CASSVGADSTDTQYF.

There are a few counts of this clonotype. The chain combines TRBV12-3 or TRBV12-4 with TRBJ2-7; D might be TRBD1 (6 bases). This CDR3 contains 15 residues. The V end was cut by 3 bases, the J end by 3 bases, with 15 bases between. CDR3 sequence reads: CASSLSATGDYEQYF. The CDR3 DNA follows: TGTGCCAGCAGTTTGAGCGCGACAGGTGACTACGAGCAGTACTTC.

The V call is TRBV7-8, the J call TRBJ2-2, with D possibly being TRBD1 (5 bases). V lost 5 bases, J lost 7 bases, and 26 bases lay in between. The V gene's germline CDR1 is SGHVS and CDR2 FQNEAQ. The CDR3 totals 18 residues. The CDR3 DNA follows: TGTGCCAGCAGCACGCCTGACAGTGCCCCAAGAATCGACGGGGAGCTGTTTTTT. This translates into CASSTPDSAPRIDGELFF.

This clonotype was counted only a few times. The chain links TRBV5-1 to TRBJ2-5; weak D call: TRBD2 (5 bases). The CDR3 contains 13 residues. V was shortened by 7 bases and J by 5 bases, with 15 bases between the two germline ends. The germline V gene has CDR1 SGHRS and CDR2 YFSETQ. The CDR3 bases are TGCGCCAGCCGGATCGGGAAGGAGGAGACCCAGTACTTC. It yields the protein CASRIGKEETQYF.

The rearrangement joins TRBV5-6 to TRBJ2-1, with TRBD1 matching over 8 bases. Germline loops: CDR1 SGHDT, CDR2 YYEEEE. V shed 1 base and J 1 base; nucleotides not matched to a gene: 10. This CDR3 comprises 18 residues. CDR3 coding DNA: TGTGCCAGCAGCTTGAGTGGAGACAGGGGACCGTCCTACAATGAGCAGTTCTTC. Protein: CASSLSGDRGPSYNEQFF. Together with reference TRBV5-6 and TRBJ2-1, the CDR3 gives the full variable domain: DAGVTQSPTHLIKTRGQQVTLRCSPKSGHDTVSWYQQALGQGPQFIFQYYEEEERQRGNFPDRFSGHQFPNYSSELNVNALLLGDSALYLCASSLSGDRGPSYNEQFFGPGTRLTVL.

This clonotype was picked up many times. The CDR3 spells CSVGSGANVLTF. CDR3 nucleotide sequence: TGCAGCGTTGGGTCTGGGGCCAACGTCCTGACTTTC. J is TRBJ2-6 and V is TRBV29-1, with D uncertain. CDR1 SQVTM and CDR2 ANQGSEA come from the germline V gene. V was pared by 4 bases and J by 1 base, with 2 bases between. The CDR3 is 12 amino acids.

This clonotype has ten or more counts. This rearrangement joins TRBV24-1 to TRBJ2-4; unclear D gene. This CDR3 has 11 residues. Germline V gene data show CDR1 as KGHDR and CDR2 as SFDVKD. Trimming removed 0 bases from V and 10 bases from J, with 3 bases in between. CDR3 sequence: CATSDLGIQYF. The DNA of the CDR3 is TGTGCCACCAGTGATTTGGGGATTCAGTACTTC.

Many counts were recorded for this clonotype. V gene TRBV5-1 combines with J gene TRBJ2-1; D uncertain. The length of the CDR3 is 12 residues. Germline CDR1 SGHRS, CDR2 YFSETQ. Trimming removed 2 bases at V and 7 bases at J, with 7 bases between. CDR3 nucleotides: TGCGCCAGCAGCTTCTTCGGAAATGAGCAGTTCTTC. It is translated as CASSFFGNEQFF.

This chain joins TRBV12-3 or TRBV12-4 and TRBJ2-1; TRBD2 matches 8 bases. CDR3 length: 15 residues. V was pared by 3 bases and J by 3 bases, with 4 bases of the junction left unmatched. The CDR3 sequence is CASSFREGYYNEQFF. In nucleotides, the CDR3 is TGTGCCAGCAGTTTCCGGGAGGGCTACTACAATGAGCAGTTCTTC.

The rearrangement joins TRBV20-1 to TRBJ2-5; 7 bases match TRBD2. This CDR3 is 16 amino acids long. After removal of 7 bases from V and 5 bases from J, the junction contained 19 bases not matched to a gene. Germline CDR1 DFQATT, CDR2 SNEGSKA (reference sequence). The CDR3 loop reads CSGSAGDLAVEETQYF. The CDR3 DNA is TGCAGTGGGTCTGCGGGAGACCTGGCGGTCGAGGAGACCCAGTACTTC.

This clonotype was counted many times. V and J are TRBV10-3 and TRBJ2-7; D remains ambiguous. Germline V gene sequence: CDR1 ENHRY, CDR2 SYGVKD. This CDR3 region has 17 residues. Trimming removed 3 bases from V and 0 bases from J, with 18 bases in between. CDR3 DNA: TGTGCCATCAGTGACGGAGCCAGGTCAAGGAGCTCCTACGAGCAGTACTTC. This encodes CAISDGARSRSSYEQYF.

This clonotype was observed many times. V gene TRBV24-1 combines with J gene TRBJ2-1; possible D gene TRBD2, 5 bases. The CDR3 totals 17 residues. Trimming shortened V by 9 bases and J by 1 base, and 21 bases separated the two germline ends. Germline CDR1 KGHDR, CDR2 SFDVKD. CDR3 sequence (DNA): TGTGCCACCTCCTCCTCATCGACCACTAGGTCCTACAATGAGCAGTTCTTC. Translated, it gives CATSSSSTTRSYNEQFF.

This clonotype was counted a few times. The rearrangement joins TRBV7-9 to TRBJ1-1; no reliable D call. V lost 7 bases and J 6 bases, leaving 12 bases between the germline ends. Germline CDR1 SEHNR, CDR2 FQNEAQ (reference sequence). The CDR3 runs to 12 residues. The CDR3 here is CASTSPISEAFF. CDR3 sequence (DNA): TGTGCCAGCACCTCGCCAATCTCTGAAGCTTTCTTT.

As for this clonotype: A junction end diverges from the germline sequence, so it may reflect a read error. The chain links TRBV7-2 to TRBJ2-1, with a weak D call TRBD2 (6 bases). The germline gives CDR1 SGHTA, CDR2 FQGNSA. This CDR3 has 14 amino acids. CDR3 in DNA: TGTGCCAGCAGGGCCAGCGGGCTCTACGATGAGCAGTTCTTC. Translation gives CASRASGLYDEQFF. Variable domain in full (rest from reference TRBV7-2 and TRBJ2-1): GAGVSQSPSNKVTEKGKDVELRCDPISGHTALYWYRQSLGQGLEFLIYFQGNSAPDKSGLPSDRFSAERTGGSVSTLTIQRTQQEDSAVYLCASRASGLYDEQFFGPGTRLTVL.